Following are 32 T cell receptor beta chains from one sample sequenced in a study of T cells in Graves' hyperthyroidism and ophthalmopathy. Amplification targeted TCR beta CDR3 regions from RNA transcripts. First-round RT-PCR of the TCR CDR3 relied on the HTBI primer set. TCRdb redid the calling of the multiplex PCR reads with MiXCR, one entry per CDR3 protein. The sample yields approximately 620,000 distinct CDR3 sequences, 16% seen once. The sample consisted of blood. Receptors were obtained from a woman aged 40-49 years with Graves' ophthalmopathy.

This clonotype has a handful of counts. This sequence joins TRBV18 and TRBJ2-1, with D hard to call. Germline V gene data show CDR1 as KGHSH and CDR2 as LQKENI. This CDR3 contains 12 residues. Trimming shortened V by 4 bases and J by 12 bases, and 13 bases separated the two germline ends. The CDR3 DNA reads as TGTGCCAGCTCACACCCACTTTCAGGGCAGTTCTTC. Its translation is CASSHPLSGQFF. Variable domain in full (rest from reference TRBV18 and TRBJ2-1): NAGVMQNPRHLVRRRGQEARLRCSPMKGHSHVYWYRQLPEEGLKFMVYLQKENIIDESGMPKERFSAEFPKEGPSILRIQQVVRGDSAAYFCASSHPLSGQFFGPGTRLTVL.

This rearrangement joins TRBV20-1 to TRBJ1-3; 7 bases are a match to TRBD1. The CDR3 is 14 residues long. V dropped 5 bases and J dropped 2; count of bases not matched to a gene: 6. The germline V gene encodes CDR1 DFQATT and CDR2 SNEGSKA (reference sequence). CDR3 sequence reads: CSAWGGTAGNTIYF. CDR3 sequence (DNA): TGCAGTGCTTGGGGGGGGACAGCTGGAAACACCATATATTTT.

This clonotype was seen repeatedly, ten times or more. CDR3 sequence: CASSPGLAYEQYF. As DNA, the CDR3 is TGTGCCAGCAGTCCGGGACTAGCTTACGAGCAGTACTTC. The chain combines TRBV12-3 or TRBV12-4 with TRBJ2-7; 9 bases are a match to TRBD2. The CDR3 loop spans 13 amino acids. J was trimmed by 4 bases and V by 5 bases; bases with no gene match: 3.

This clonotype was found many times. The chain employs TRBV11-1 and TRBJ1-1; no clear D. Per the germline V gene, CDR1 is SGHAT and CDR2 is FQDESV (reference sequence). V was pared by 3 bases and J by 0 bases, with 5 bases between. CDR3 length: 13 amino acids. In DNA form, the CDR3 reads TGTGCCAGCAGCTTTCAGGTGAACACTGAAGCTTTCTTT. It is translated as CASSFQVNTEAFF.

The chain has TRBV19 and TRBJ2-1; tentatively, D is TRBD1 or TRBD2 (6 bases each). The V gene's germline CDR1 is LNHDA and CDR2 SQIVND (reference sequence). With 3 bases removed from V and 5 bases from J, the gap between germline ends came to 14 bases. The CDR3 spans 15 residues. CDR3 coding DNA: TGTGCCAGTAGTATTTCAGGGGCGGGGAACAATGAGCAGTTCTTC. Protein sequence: CASSISGAGNNEQFF.

The chain recombines TRBV30 with TRBJ2-3; perhaps TRBD1 as D (5 bases). Germline CDR1 and CDR2: GTSNPN and SVGIG (reference sequence). Trimming stripped 2 bases from V and 3 bases from J, with 18 bases between. This CDR3 contains 16 residues. CDR3 bases: TGTGCCTGGAGTTTATCGACAGATCTAAGGACAGATACGCAGTATTTT. This sequence encodes CAWSLSTDLRTDTQYF.

Ten or more counts support this clonotype. The junction does not match germline at one end; this may be a read error. The chain carries TRBV2 and TRBJ1-1, with TRBD1 as a possible D gene (5 bases). CDR3 size: 14 residues. The germline CDR1 and CDR2 sequences are SNHLY and FYNNEI. In nucleotides, the CDR3 is TGTGCCAGCAGTCCCCGCCTACGGGACTCCACAAGTCTCTTT. Translation: CASSPRLRDSTSLF.

A few counts support this clonotype. The rearrangement uses TRBV6-2 or TRBV6-3 and TRBJ2-1, with unresolved D. There are 14 residues in the CDR3. Trimming pared 10 bases from V and 8 bases from J, leaving 21 bases between. Per the germline V gene, CDR1 is MNHEY and CDR2 is SVGEGT. The CDR3 region is CATHPARFGDEQFF. CDR3 bases: TGTGCCACCCACCCTGCTCGTTTTGGCGATGAGCAGTTCTTC.

This clonotype was counted many times. The V and J genes are TRBV5-1 and TRBJ2-7; 9 bases line up with TRBD1. Per germline, CDR1 SGHRS and CDR2 YFSETQ. The length of the CDR3 is 13 residues. With V trimmed by 3 bases and J by 6 bases, 4 bases remained unmatched. The CDR3, as DNA: TGCGCCAGCAGCTCTGTGGGACAGGGCGAGCAGTACTTC. Protein product: CASSSVGQGEQYF.

This clonotype was counted many times. The chain is built from TRBV7-9 and TRBJ2-1; D could derive from TRBD1 or TRBD2 (5 bases each). Deletions cut 5 bases from V and 5 bases from J, with 16 bases between. Germline V CDR1 and CDR2: SEHNR, FQNEAQ (reference sequence). The CDR3 sequence is 15 residues long. CDR3 in DNA: TGTGCCAGCAGCCCCGGGGCTACTCATAACAATGAGCAGTTCTTC. It specifies CASSPGATHNNEQFF.

With regard to this clonotype: A read error may explain this, as a much larger clone is one base away. The chain combines TRBV6-5 with TRBJ1-2, with D unclear. Germline CDR1 MNHEY, CDR2 SVGAGI. This CDR3 comprises 14 residues. CDR3 nucleotides: TGTGCCAGCAGTTACTCGATTGAAAGCTATGGCCACACCTTC. It encodes CASSYSIESYGHTF.

This clonotype was picked up a small number of times. The chain combines TRBV12-3 or TRBV12-4 with TRBJ2-3; a weak D match, TRBD2 (5 bases). This CDR3 spans 14 amino acids. V lost 1 base and J lost 6, with 11 bases in between. The CDR3 nucleotides read TGTGCCAGCAGTTTAGGGCCCTCGGGGGATACGCAGTATTTT. Translating it yields CASSLGPSGDTQYF.

The rearrangement links TRBV5-4 to TRBJ2-3, with 12 bases lining up with TRBD2. There are 15 residues in the CDR3. Trimming removed 4 bases from V and 10 bases from J; junction bases left unmatched: 10. Germline loops: CDR1 SGHNT, CDR2 YYREEE (reference sequence). CDR3 in DNA: TGTGCCAGCAGCCTATGGACTAGCGGGAATTTAGCGCAGTATTTT. Amino acid sequence: CASSLWTSGNLAQYF.

This clonotype was observed at least ten times. The chain recombines TRBV12-3 or TRBV12-4 with TRBJ1-1; TRBD1 is a possible D gene (6 bases). Trimming left V 6 bases short and J 2 bases short, with 16 bases between. The CDR3 has 15 residues. The CDR3 DNA reads as TGTGCCAGCAGGCAAATGGGGGGCACCAACACTGAAGCTTTCTTT. Its translation is CASRQMGGTNTEAFF.

This clonotype was counted at least ten times. The chain couples TRBV5-1 to TRBJ2-7; no firm D call. This CDR3 has 11 amino acids. V lost 4 bases, J lost 5 bases, and 7 bases lay in between. Looked up from germline, CDR1 is SGHRS and CDR2 is YFSETQ. The DNA of the CDR3 is TGCGCCAGCAGCCTCCAGAACGAGCAGTACTTC. It codes for CASSLQNEQYF.

A few counts support this clonotype. The chain employs TRBV30 and TRBJ2-1; a weak D match, TRBD1 (5 bases). V shed 0 bases and J shed 7 bases, with 10 bases lying between them. The CDR3 length is 13 residues. CDR1 and CDR2 (germline): GTSNPN, SVGIG (reference sequence). CDR3 protein: CAWSVLPGNEQFF. CDR3 in DNA: TGTGCCTGGAGTGTACTTCCAGGGAATGAGCAGTTCTTC.

This clonotype was recorded many times. This rearrangement joins TRBV5-1 to TRBJ1-1; tentative D call: TRBD1 (5 bases). The CDR3 consists of 16 residues. Germline V gene lookup returns CDR1 SGHRS and CDR2 YFSETQ. V was clipped by 0 bases and J by 5 bases, with 17 bases between them. The CDR3 nucleotides read TGCGCCAGCAGCTTGGGGTATCAGGGAAGGAGGACTGAAGCTTTCTTT. It translates to CASSLGYQGRRTEAFF.

This clonotype has a count of ten or more. This chain uses TRBV2 with TRBJ1-2; 8 bases are a match to TRBD1. The ends lost 9 bases at V and 3 bases at J; junction bases unmatched: 0. The CDR3 has 11 residues. CDR1 is SNHLY and CDR2 is FYNNEI in the germline V gene. The CDR3 region is CARGQDYGYTF. For the CDR3, the DNA is TGTGCCAGGGGACAGGACTATGGCTACACCTTC.

This clonotype has just a few counts. This chain uses TRBV4-1 with TRBJ2-5; 7 nucleotides agree with TRBD1. CDR1 and CDR2 from the germline V gene are MGHRA and YSYEKL. Germline trimming cut 0 bases from V and 1 base from J; bases unmatched to any gene: 2. The CDR3 runs to 15 residues. CDR3 residues: CASSQDKGAQETQYF. Written as DNA, the CDR3 is TGCGCCAGCAGCCAAGATAAGGGGGCCCAAGAGACCCAGTACTTC.

This clonotype was seen a handful of times. The gene calls are TRBV4-1 and TRBJ2-1, with 7 nucleotides matching TRBD2. With V trimmed by 3 bases and J by 4 bases, 12 bases remained unmatched. From germline, CDR1 is MGHRA and CDR2 YSYEKL. The length of the CDR3 is 17 residues. The CDR3 region has the DNA TGCGCCAGCAGCCAGTCCGGTGTTCTAGCGGTATACAATGAGCAGTTCTTC. It encodes CASSQSGVLAVYNEQFF.

In its sample, this clonotype was seen many times. The rearrangement joins TRBV11-1 to TRBJ2-1; D possibly corresponds to TRBD2 (6 bases). V lost 5 bases to trimming and J lost 2 bases, with 16 bases between them. In germline, CDR1 is SGHAT, CDR2 FQDESV (reference sequence). CDR3 length equals 16 residues. The CDR3 region has the DNA TGTGCCAGCAGCCTCAGCGGGCTCAGGGCCTACAATGAGCAGTTCTTC. This encodes CASSLSGLRAYNEQFF.

On this clonotype: A much larger clone differs by one base, so this may be a read error. The chain recombines TRBV11-3 with TRBJ2-1; 7 bases line up with TRBD2. Germline V gene lookup returns CDR1 SGHNT and CDR2 YENEEA. The CDR3 is made up of 13 amino acids. The V segment lost 6 bases and the J segment 12 bases; nucleotides outside the gene matches: 11. DNA of the CDR3: TGTGCCAGCAGTCTAGCGGAGTTCTATGGGCAGTTCTTC. Protein sequence: CASSLAEFYGQFF.

The chain couples TRBV6-1 to TRBJ2-3; D is unresolved. Trimming pared 7 bases from V and 6 bases from J, leaving 8 bases between. There are 11 residues in the CDR3. Germline CDR1 is MNHNS and CDR2 is SASEGT. The chain's CDR3 is CASTNGDTQYF. The CDR3 nucleotides are TGTGCCAGCACAAACGGGGATACGCAGTATTTT.

The table lists this clonotype with many counts. The rearrangement joins TRBV20-1 to TRBJ2-1, with 8 nucleotides matching TRBD2. V trimming: 4 bases; J trimming: 6 bases; junction bases outside the gene matches: 11. This CDR3 has 15 amino acids. Per the germline V gene, CDR1 is DFQATT and CDR2 is SNEGSKA (reference sequence). CDR3 region: CSATNSGRSVNEQFF. In nucleotides, the CDR3 is TGCAGTGCTACCAACAGCGGGAGAAGCGTCAATGAGCAGTTCTTC.

This clonotype came up many times. The chain has TRBV18 and TRBJ2-1; D might be TRBD1 (6 bases). Germline V gene data show CDR1 as KGHSH and CDR2 as LQKENI. With 2 bases removed from V and 3 bases from J, the gap between germline ends came to 11 bases. The CDR3 consists of 15 residues. CDR3 loop: CASSPAQGHYNEQFF. DNA of the CDR3: TGTGCCAGCTCACCAGCCCAGGGGCACTACAATGAGCAGTTCTTC.

This clonotype occurred many times. The rearrangement uses TRBV7-8 and TRBJ2-7; 7 bases map to TRBD2. Germline assignment: CDR1 SGHVS and CDR2 FQNEAQ. This CDR3 contains 14 residues. V lost 1 base to trimming and J lost 3 bases; unmatched junction nucleotides: 3. The CDR3 DNA follows: TGTGCCAGCAGCTTAGGGCGGGAGCTCTACGAGCAGTACTTC. Protein sequence: CASSLGRELYEQYF.

This clonotype was seen a few times. The rearrangement uses TRBV27 and TRBJ2-2; no reliable D call. Trimming pared 0 bases from V and 1 base from J, leaving 9 bases between. CDR3 length equals 16 residues. CDR1 is MNHEY and CDR2 is SMNVEV in the germline V gene (reference sequence). The CDR3 here is CASSLSLLKNTGELFF. Written as DNA, the CDR3 is TGTGCCAGCAGTTTATCGCTCCTAAAGAACACCGGGGAGCTGTTTTTT.

This clonotype was counted at least ten times. The genes are TRBV2 and TRBJ1-5; no definite D call. The CDR3 covers 13 residues. The V and J ends lost 5 bases and 6 bases respectively, with 11 bases between them. Germline assignment: CDR1 SNHLY and CDR2 FYNNEI. In nucleotides, the CDR3 is TGTGCCAGCAGTTTTGATGGTGGTCAGCCCCAGCATTTT. This sequence encodes CASSFDGGQPQHF.

This clonotype was counted ten times or more. In nucleotides, the CDR3 is TGTGCCAGCAGTTACTCGAACAGGAGATCGAGCACAGATACGCAGTATTTT. This encodes CASSYSNRRSSTDTQYF. The rearrangement joins TRBV6-2 or TRBV6-3 to TRBJ2-3, with D perhaps TRBD1 (5 bases). Germline V gene data show CDR1 as MNHEY and CDR2 as SVGEGT. The CDR3 consists of 17 residues. The V gene lost 0 bases and the J gene lost 0 bases, with 13 bases spanning the gap.

The chain employs TRBV19 and TRBJ2-7, with TRBD1 matching over 7 bases. V trimming: 4 bases; J trimming: 2 bases; junction bases outside the gene matches: 8. Per germline, CDR1 LNHDA and CDR2 SQIVND (reference sequence). The CDR3 spans 15 residues. DNA for the CDR3: TGTGCCAGTAGTAAACAGGGACAGCGGACCTACGAGCAGTACTTC. Protein product: CASSKQGQRTYEQYF.

This clonotype turned up a few times. The chain recombines TRBV2 with TRBJ2-1; no firm D call. Germline V CDR1 and CDR2: SNHLY, FYNNEI. V lost 4 bases to trimming and J lost 7 bases, with 11 bases between them. The length of the CDR3 is 13 residues. Here the CDR3 DNA reads TGTGCCAGCAGTGGGTACTTGGGTAATGAGCAGTTCTTC. It encodes CASSGYLGNEQFF.

The chain links TRBV19 to TRBJ2-3; D unresolved. Per the germline V gene, CDR1 is LNHDA and CDR2 is SQIVND (reference sequence). Deletions cut 3 bases from V and 2 bases from J, with 9 bases between. CDR3 length equals 14 residues. The CDR3: CASSISSTTDTQYF. CDR3 in DNA: TGTGCCAGTAGTATTTCTTCCACCACAGATACGCAGTATTTT.